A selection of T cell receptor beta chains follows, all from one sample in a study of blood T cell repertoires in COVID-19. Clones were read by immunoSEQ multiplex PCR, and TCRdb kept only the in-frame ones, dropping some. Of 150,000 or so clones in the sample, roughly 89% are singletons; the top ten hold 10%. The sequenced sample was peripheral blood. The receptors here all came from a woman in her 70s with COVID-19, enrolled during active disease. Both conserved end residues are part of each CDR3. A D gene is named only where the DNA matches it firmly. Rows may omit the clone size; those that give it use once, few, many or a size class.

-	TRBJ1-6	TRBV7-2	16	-	CASSSKLAGGNSPLHF	TGTGCCAGCAGCTCAAAACTTGCGGGGGGAAATTCACCCCTCCACTTT
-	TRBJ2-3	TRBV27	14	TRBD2	CASSALAGGNTQYF	TGTGCCAGCAGCGCGTTAGCGGGGGGCAATACGCAGTATTTT
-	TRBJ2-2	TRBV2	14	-	CASSDRRGTGELFF	TGTGCCAGCAGTGACAGGCGGGGCACCGGGGAGCTGTTTTTT
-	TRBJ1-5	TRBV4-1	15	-	CASSQRGGGNQPQHF	TGCGCCAGCAGCCAAAGAGGGGGAGGCAATCAGCCCCAGCATTTT
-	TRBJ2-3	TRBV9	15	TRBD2	CASSVSRGGRDTQYF	TGTGCCAGCAGCGTATCACGGGGGGGCCGGGATACGCAGTATTTT
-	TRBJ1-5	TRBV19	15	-	CATNREGVRNQPQHF	TGTGCCACAAACAGGGAGGGCGTACGAAATCAGCCCCAGCATTTT
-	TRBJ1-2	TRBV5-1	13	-	CASSSQGVEGYTF	TGCGCCAGCAGCTCACAGGGTGTGGAAGGCTACACCTTC
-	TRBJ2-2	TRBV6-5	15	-	CASSFGGVDTGELFF	TGTGCCAGCAGTTTCGGGGGTGTAGACACCGGGGAGCTGTTTTTT
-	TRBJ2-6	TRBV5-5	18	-	CASSLRARVASGANVLTF	TGTGCCAGCAGCTTGCGGGCCAGGGTCGCCTCTGGGGCCAACGTCCTGACTTTC
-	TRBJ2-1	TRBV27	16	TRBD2	CASRRGLAGVYNEQFF	TGTGCCAGCAGGCGCGGTCTTGCGGGGGTCTACAATGAGCAGTTCTTC
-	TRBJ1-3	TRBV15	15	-	CATSRVQGIGNTIYF	TGTGCCACCAGCAGGGTACAGGGAATTGGAAACACCATATATTTT
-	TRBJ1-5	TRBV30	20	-	CAWSVPRGIDLPYSNQPQHF	TGTGCCTGGAGTGTACCCCGGGGGATCGATCTCCCTTATAGCAATCAGCCCCAGCATTTT
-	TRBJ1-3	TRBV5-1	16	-	CASSLIPGALGNTIYF	TGCGCCAGCAGCTTGATCCCAGGTGCACTCGGAAACACCATATATTTT
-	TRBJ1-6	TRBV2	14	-	CASSEGRGNSPLHF	TGTGCCAGCAGTGAAGGGCGGGGAAATTCACCCCTCCACTTT
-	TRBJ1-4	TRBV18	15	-	CASSQGGHSNEKLFF	TGTGCCAGCTCACAGGGCGGACACTCTAATGAAAAACTGTTTTTT
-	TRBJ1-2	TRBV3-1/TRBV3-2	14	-	CASSQDYGAVGYTF	TGTGCCAGCAGCCAAGACTATGGGGCGGTCGGCTACACCTTC
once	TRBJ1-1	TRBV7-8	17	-	CASSDRGVREVGTEAFF	TGTGCCAGCAGCGATAGAGGGGTCAGGGAGGTAGGGACTGAAGCTTTCTTT
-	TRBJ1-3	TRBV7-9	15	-	CASSPRGVSGNTIYF	TGTGCCAGCAGCCCGAGAGGTGTCTCTGGAAACACCATATATTTT
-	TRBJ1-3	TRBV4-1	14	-	CASSQPRQANTIYF	TGCGCCAGCAGCCAACCCAGACAAGCAAACACCATATATTTT
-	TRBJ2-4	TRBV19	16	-	CASSPIRTGRENIQYF	TGTGCCAGTAGTCCCATCCGGACGGGAAGGGAAAACATTCAGTACTTC
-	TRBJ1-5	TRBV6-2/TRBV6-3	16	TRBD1	CASSYTGTGLAQPQHF	TGTGCCAGCAGTTACACCGGGACAGGGTTGGCTCAGCCCCAGCATTTT
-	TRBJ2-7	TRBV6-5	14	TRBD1	CASRTGQGTHEQYF	TGTGCCAGCAGGACGGGACAGGGTACGCACGAGCAGTACTTC
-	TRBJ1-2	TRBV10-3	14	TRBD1	CAISEGTANYGYTF	TGTGCCATCAGTGAGGGGACAGCTAACTATGGCTACACCTTC
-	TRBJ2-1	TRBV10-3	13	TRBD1	CAISGGQNLEQFF	TGTGCCATCAGTGGGGGACAGAACCTTGAGCAGTTCTTC
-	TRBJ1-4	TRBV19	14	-	CASSIAGGNEKLFF	TGTGCCAGTAGTATAGCCGGGGGAAATGAAAAACTGTTTTTT
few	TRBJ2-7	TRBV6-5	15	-	CASLSTGGSLYEQYF	TGTGCCAGCCTATCTACCGGAGGGTCCCTCTACGAGCAGTACTTC
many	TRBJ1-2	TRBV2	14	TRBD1	CASTGQGGSWGYTF	TGTGCCAGCACCGGACAGGGGGGTTCATGGGGCTACACCTTC
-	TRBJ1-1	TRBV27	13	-	CASSLFVNTEAFF	TGTGCCAGCAGTTTATTCGTGAACACTGAAGCTTTCTTT
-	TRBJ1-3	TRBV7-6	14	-	CASSLSGTGNTIYF	TGTGCCAGCAGCTTATCAGGAACTGGAAACACCATATATTTT
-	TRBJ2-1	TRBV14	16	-	CASSPLSLKPYNEQFF	TGTGCCAGCAGCCCCCTCTCACTCAAACCCTACAATGAGCAGTTCTTC
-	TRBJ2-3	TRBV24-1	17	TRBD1	CATSDWGDRGRGDTQYF	TGTGCCACCAGTGATTGGGGGGACAGGGGGAGGGGAGATACGCAGTATTTT
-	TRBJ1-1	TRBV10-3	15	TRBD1	CAISPRDRGYTEAFF	TGTGCCATCAGTCCCCGGGACAGGGGGTACACTGAAGCTTTCTTT
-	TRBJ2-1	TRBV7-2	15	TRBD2	CASSPGRGYYNEQFF	TGTGCCAGCAGCCCGGGGAGGGGATACTACAATGAGCAGTTCTTC
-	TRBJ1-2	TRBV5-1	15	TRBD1	CASSLDRATNYGYTF	TGCGCCAGCAGCCTTGACAGGGCCACTAACTATGGCTACACCTTC
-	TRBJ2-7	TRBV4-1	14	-	CASSLTRLSYEQYF	TGCGCCAGCAGCCTCACGCGGCTCTCCTACGAGCAGTACTTC
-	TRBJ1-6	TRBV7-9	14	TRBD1	CASSPGTGGSPLHF	TGTGCCAGCAGCCCTGGGACAGGCGGTTCACCCCTCCACTTT
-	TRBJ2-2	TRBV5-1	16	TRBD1	CASSTPGTGGSGELFF	TGCGCCAGCAGCACTCCCGGGACAGGGGGCTCCGGGGAGCTGTTTTTT
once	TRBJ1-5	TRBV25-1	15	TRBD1	CASSTRDRGDQPQHF	TGTGCCAGCAGTACCCGGGACAGGGGTGATCAGCCCCAGCATTTT
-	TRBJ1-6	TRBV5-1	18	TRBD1	CASSDGQGRGSYNSPLHF	TGCGCCAGCAGCGATGGACAGGGGCGTGGGTCCTATAATTCACCCCTCCACTTT
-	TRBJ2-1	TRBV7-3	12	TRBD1	CASSLRQGRQFF	TGTGCCAGCAGCTTAAGACAGGGCAGACAGTTCTTC
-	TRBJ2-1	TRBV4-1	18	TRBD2	CASSRGLAGGLLTGLKFF	TGCGCCAGCAGCCGAGGACTAGCGGGGGGCCTCCTAACGGGTTTGAAGTTCTTC
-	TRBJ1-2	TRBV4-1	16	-	CASSQAFNRVPHGYTF	TGCGCCAGCAGCCAAGCATTTAACAGGGTCCCACATGGCTACACCTTC
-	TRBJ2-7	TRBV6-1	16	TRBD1	CASSEAGTGSGYEQYF	TGTGCCAGCAGTGAAGCAGGGACAGGGAGCGGATACGAGCAGTACTTC
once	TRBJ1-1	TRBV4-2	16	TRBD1	CASSQALDRGYNEAFF	TGTGCCAGCAGCCAAGCCCTCGACAGGGGCTATAATGAAGCTTTCTTT
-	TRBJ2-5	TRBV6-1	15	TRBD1	CASSEDSGGGETQYF	TGTGCCAGCAGTGAGGATTCAGGGGGCGGAGAGACCCAGTACTTC
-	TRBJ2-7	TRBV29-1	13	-	CSVAGQLSYEQYF	TGCAGCGTTGCAGGCCAGCTCTCCTACGAGCAGTACTTC
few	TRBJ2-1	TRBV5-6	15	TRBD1	CASSLSGTGVNEQFF	TGTGCCAGCAGCTTGTCCGGGACAGGGGTCAATGAGCAGTTCTTC
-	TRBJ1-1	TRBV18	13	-	CASSPGLETEAFF	TGTGCCAGCTCACCAGGGTTGGAGACTGAAGCTTTCTTT
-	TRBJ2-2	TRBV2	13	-	CASSETGTGELFF	TGTGCCAGCAGTGAAACGGGCACCGGGGAGCTGTTTTTT
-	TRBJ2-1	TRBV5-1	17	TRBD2	CASSLGSGGYSNNEQFF	TGCGCCAGCAGCTTAGGAAGCGGGGGGTACTCAAACAATGAGCAGTTCTTC
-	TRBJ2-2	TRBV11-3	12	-	CASSLDSGELFF	TGTGCCAGCAGCTTAGACAGCGGGGAGCTGTTTTTT
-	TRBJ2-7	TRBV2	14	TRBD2	CASRATLAAYEQYF	TGTGCCAGCAGAGCGACTCTAGCGGCCTACGAGCAGTACTTC
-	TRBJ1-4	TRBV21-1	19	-	CASSKVGHPKSATNEKLFF	TGTGCCAGCAGCAAAGTCGGACATCCAAAGTCTGCAACTAATGAAAAACTGTTTTTT
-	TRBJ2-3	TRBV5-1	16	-	CASSLDRGGRTDTQYF	TGCGCCAGCAGCTTGGACAGGGGAGGCCGGACAGATACGCAGTATTTT